The 26 T cell receptor beta chains in this list originate from one sample, sequenced in a study of T cells expressing NK-cell markers. TCRdb re-analyzed the 5' RACE reads; it lists each CDR3 protein once, without DNA. The ten most abundant clones cover over 1.1% of a sample with about 460,000 distinct CDR3 sequences. Sample: blood T cells: a sorted CD56 or NKG2C T cell subset, CD4+ or CD8+ T cells, or bulk PBMC T cells (not recorded which). These receptors were obtained from a woman aged 50 to 65 in good health.

The chain uses TRBV7-6 and TRBJ2-3; no DNA is available, so the TRBD2 call from TCRdb remains unchecked. In germline, CDR1 is SGHVS, CDR2 FNYEAQ. The CDR3 has 16 amino acids. The CDR3 loop is CASSEAGGPPLDTQYF.

The chain couples TRBV12-3 or TRBV12-4 to TRBJ1-2; no DNA is available, so the TRBD1 call from TCRdb remains unchecked. This CDR3 comprises 14 residues. CDR3 amino acids: CASSSGTGPYGYTF.

The V and J genes are TRBV2 and TRBJ2-7. Germline V gene lookup returns CDR1 SNHLY and CDR2 FYNNEI. The CDR3 length is 12 residues. This CDR3 reads CASRLLTYEQYF.

The CDR3: CASSHNTARTSYTF. The J gene is TRBJ1-2, the V gene TRBV3-1. The germline V gene has CDR1 LGHDT and CDR2 YNNKEL (reference sequence). The CDR3 is made up of 14 amino acids. Supplemented by reference TRBV3-1 and TRBJ1-2, the full variable domain reads DTAVSQTPKYLVTQMGNDKSIKCEQNLGHDTMYWYKQDSKKFLKIMFSYNNKELIINETVPNRFSPKSPDKAHLNLHINSLELGDSAVYFCASSHNTARTSYTFGSGTRLTVV.

This chain joins TRBV5-1 and TRBJ2-3; TCRdb indicates TRBD2, and absent DNA this call remains unverified. The CDR3 extends over 16 amino acids. Looked up from germline, CDR1 is SGHRS and CDR2 is YFSETQ. This CDR3 reads CASSWGLAGTTDTQYF.

J is TRBJ2-3 and V is TRBV9; the TRBD1 assignment by TCRdb is unverifiable without DNA. Per germline, CDR1 SGDLS and CDR2 YYNGEE. The CDR3 spans 16 residues. The CDR3 loop is CASSPLLSGFNDTQYF.

This chain joins TRBV5-1 and TRBJ2-7; TCRdb lists TRBD1, though no DNA is available to test this call. Germline lookup yields CDR1 SGHRS and CDR2 YFSETQ. CDR3 size: 14 residues. The CDR3 reads CASGSIGGSYEQYF. Full variable domain (outside the CDR3, taken from reference TRBV5-1 and TRBJ2-7): KAGVTQTPRYLIKTRGQQVTLSCSPISGHRSVSWYQQTPGQGLQFLFEYFSETQRNKGNFPGRFSGRQFSNSRSEMNVSTLELGDSALYLCASGSIGGSYEQYFGPGTRLTVT.

V and J are TRBV24-1 and TRBJ1-3. Germline V lookup: CDR1 KGHDR, CDR2 SFDVKD. CDR3 length equals 16 residues. CDR3: CATSDATKSPGNTIYF.

The chain couples TRBV5-1 to TRBJ2-7; the TRBD1 assignment by TCRdb is unverifiable without DNA. The germline gives CDR1 SGHRS, CDR2 YFSETQ. CDR3 size: 14 residues. CDR3 loop: CASKGGRSSYEQYF.

The genes are TRBV7-2 and TRBJ1-3. The CDR3 runs to 13 residues. The V gene's germline CDR1 is SGHTA and CDR2 FQGNSA. The CDR3 spells CASSLVAGRTIYF.

The chain joins TRBV5-4 to TRBJ1-2. CDR1 is SGHNT, CDR2 YYREEE, per germline (reference sequence). The CDR3 has 12 residues. This chain's CDR3 is CASSHPLGGYTF.

The rearrangement uses TRBV28 and TRBJ2-3; TCRdb's D gene call, TRBD1, goes unchecked for lack of DNA. This CDR3 comprises 14 residues. CDR1 is MDHEN, CDR2 SYDVKM, per germline. This chain's CDR3 is CASKTIFPGDTQYF. Supplemented by reference TRBV28 and TRBJ2-3, the full variable domain reads DVKVTQSSRYLVKRTGEKVFLECVQDMDHENMFWYRQDPGLGLRLIYFSYDVKMKEKGDIPEGYSVSREKKERFSLILESASTNQTSMYLCASKTIFPGDTQYFGPGTRLTVL.

V gene TRBV3-1 combines with J gene TRBJ2-5; TCRdb's D call of TRBD2 is untestable without DNA. The CDR3 covers 16 residues. Looked up from germline, CDR1 is LGHDT and CDR2 is YNNKEL (reference sequence). This chain's CDR3 is CASSQFLAGGQETQYF.

V gene TRBV7-9 combines with J gene TRBJ2-3; TCRdb proposes TRBD1, but this gene call is untestable without DNA. Germline CDR1 is SEHNR and CDR2 is FQNEAQ (reference sequence). The CDR3 length is 14 residues. CDR3 in amino acids: CASSEQGSTDTQYF.

The chain has TRBV11-2 and TRBJ2-3; the D gene TCRdb calls, TRBD1, cannot be checked with no DNA. The V gene's germline CDR1 is SGHAT and CDR2 FQNNGV. There are 15 residues in the CDR3. The CDR3 region is CASSKTGLRTDTQYF.

The rearrangement uses TRBV20-1 and TRBJ2-3; TCRdb indicates TRBD1, and absent DNA this call remains unverified. This CDR3 has 15 amino acids. Germline V lookup: CDR1 DFQATT, CDR2 SNEGSKA (reference sequence). The CDR3 protein is CSAVQTGALGDTQYF.

V and J are TRBV7-2 and TRBJ1-5; TCRdb selects TRBD1, and the lack of DNA leaves this call unchecked. Germline CDR1 and CDR2: SGHTA and FQGNSA. CDR3 length equals 16 residues. CDR3 protein: CASSLRTVRGNQPQHF.

The chain uses TRBV12-3 or TRBV12-4 and TRBJ2-3; TCRdb's D call, TRBD2, is unchecked because there is no DNA. CDR3 length: 14 amino acids. CDR3: CASSSGLLDGTQYF.

The chain couples TRBV27 to TRBJ2-2; the D call from TCRdb, TRBD1, cannot be confirmed without DNA. This CDR3 has 14 amino acids. Germline V gene sequence: CDR1 MNHEY, CDR2 SMNVEV (reference sequence). CDR3 amino acids: CASRPLDSAGELFF.

This chain links TRBV29-1 with TRBJ2-1; checking the TCRdb D call of TRBD2 is not possible without DNA. The CDR3 has 15 amino acids. The germline gives CDR1 SQVTM, CDR2 ANQGSEA. The CDR3 loop is CSAFRLAGPHNEQFF.

J is TRBJ1-2 and V is TRBV2; TCRdb reports TRBD1, a call that lacks DNA to check it against. In germline, CDR1 is SNHLY, CDR2 FYNNEI. This CDR3 is built from 14 residues. CDR3 protein: CASSPGQGSYGYTF.

The chain joins TRBV2 to TRBJ1-2; TCRdb reports TRBD1, a call that lacks DNA to check it against. The germline V gene has CDR1 SNHLY and CDR2 FYNNEI. The CDR3 spans 13 residues. CDR3 sequence reads: CASRGAAEGGYTF.

The chain carries TRBV15 and TRBJ2-1; TCRdb's D call, TRBD1, is unchecked because there is no DNA. Germline CDR1 and CDR2: LNHNV and YYDKDF (reference sequence). This CDR3 region has 14 residues. CDR3 region: CATSRDLLPGVEFF.

The chain couples TRBV4-1 to TRBJ1-2; TCRdb proposes TRBD1, but this gene call is untestable without DNA. Germline lookup yields CDR1 MGHRA and CDR2 YSYEKL. This CDR3 is 14 amino acids long. The CDR3 here is CASSQHMTAYGYTF.

CDR3 region: CSGGGASQETQYF. This sequence joins TRBV29-1 and TRBJ2-5; TCRdb outputs TRBD2, but without DNA this stays unchecked. Germline values: CDR1 SQVTM, CDR2 ANQGSEA. The CDR3 has 13 residues.

V is TRBV5-1 and J is TRBJ1-5; as DNA is missing, the TRBD1 call by TCRdb cannot be tested. From germline, CDR1 is SGHRS and CDR2 YFSETQ. This CDR3 is 15 amino acids long. The CDR3 sequence is CASSLGGGQNQPQHF.